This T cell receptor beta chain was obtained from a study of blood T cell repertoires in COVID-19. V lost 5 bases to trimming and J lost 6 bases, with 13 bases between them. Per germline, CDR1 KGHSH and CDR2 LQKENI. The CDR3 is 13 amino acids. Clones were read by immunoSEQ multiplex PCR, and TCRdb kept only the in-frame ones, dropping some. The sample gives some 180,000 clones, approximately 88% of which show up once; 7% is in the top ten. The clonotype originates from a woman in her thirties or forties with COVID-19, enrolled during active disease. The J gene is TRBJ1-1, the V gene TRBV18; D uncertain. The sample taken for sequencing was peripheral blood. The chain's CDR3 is CASSGGPTAEAFF. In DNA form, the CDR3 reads TGTGCCAGCTCAGGAGGACCCACGGCTGAAGCTTTCTTT.